This T cell receptor (beta chain) appears in the sequencing data of a study of tumor-infiltrating lymphocytes in primary liver carcinoma. Study in general: The cohort consisted of patients whose primary liver carcinoma was surgically resected.

A primer matching the constant region was used to make TCR beta cDNA from approximately 500 ng of total RNA. The TCR beta library was amplified through three nested multiplex PCR rounds in a modified ARM-PCR procedure. TCRdb reprocessed the multiplex PCR reads via MiXCR and lists one record per CDR3 protein. This table has 310,000 or so distinct CDR3 sequences, 50% to 60% appearing once. Germline DNA was also extracted, while the blood RNA originated from unsorted whole blood. As to this clonotype: This may stem from a read error, because a much larger clone lies one nucleotide away.

This clonotype was sampled from a woman younger than 45 with primary liver carcinoma and hepatitis B virus infection. Sequencing was done on a sample of peripheral blood.

CDR3 DNA sequence: TGTGCCAGAAGTTTAGGATTACTAGCCAAAAACATTCAGTACTTC. The encoded protein is CARSLGLLAKNIQYF. The V call is TRBV12-3 or TRBV12-4, the J call TRBJ2-4; D remains ambiguous. The CDR3 is 15 residues long.